These T cell receptor beta chains were read from a single sample in a study of blood T cell repertoires in COVID-19. Sequenced by immunoSEQ multiplex PCR; TCRdb stores in-frame clones only, minus some. The sample consists of about 49,000 clones, around 86% of them appearing once. Material: peripheral blood. Receptors were obtained from a man aged 35-49 years with active COVID-19. Both conserved end residues are trimmed from each CDR3. Fields, in order: V gene, J gene, CDR3 protein.

V: TRBV7-7
J: TRBJ1-6
CDR3: ASSSYDRGRVNDTPLH

V: TRBV2
J: TRBJ2-1
CDR3: ASSVGLAGANEQF

V: TRBV6-5
J: TRBJ1-2
CDR3: ASSYSWDSNYGYT

V: TRBV6-5
J: TRBJ2-7
CDR3: ASFGQEYEQY

V: TRBV9
J: TRBJ2-5
CDR3: ASSSGLAAAGETQY

V: TRBV5-1
J: TRBJ2-1
CDR3: ASSWIFSGIAYNEQF

V: TRBV6-6
J: TRBJ2-1
CDR3: ASSDGQGRGNEQF

V: TRBV30
J: TRBJ2-3
CDR3: AWSATGLSDTQY

V: TRBV6-4
J: TRBJ2-5
CDR3: ASSVEGGETQY

V: TRBV7-8
J: TRBJ1-1
CDR3: ASSEGTGGNTEAF

V: TRBV7-9
J: TRBJ2-3
CDR3: ASNLQGGSADTQY

V: TRBV4-1
J: TRBJ2-6
CDR3: ASSQVMIVRRGANVLT

V: TRBV7-3
J: TRBJ2-1
CDR3: ASSLRERSYNEQF

V: TRBV6-5
J: TRBJ1-1
CDR3: ASSPSAGTGGKAF

V: TRBV3-1/TRBV3-2
J: TRBJ2-7
CDR3: ASSPYRLAGFYEQY

V: TRBV5-8
J: TRBJ2-5
CDR3: ASRGDLIQETQY

V: TRBV10-3
J: TRBJ1-2
CDR3: AISKGQEGYGYT

V: TRBV9
J: TRBJ1-6
CDR3: ASSSMTGVDSPLH

V: TRBV6-6
J: TRBJ1-6
CDR3: ASSYPPGQGISPLH

V: TRBV7-3
J: TRBJ1-1
CDR3: ASSLEAAMNTEAF

V: TRBV5-8
J: TRBJ1-4
CDR3: ASSLGTGETYEKLF

V: TRBV10-2
J: TRBJ1-2
CDR3: ASSPGQGYYGYT

V: TRBV6-5
J: TRBJ1-1
CDR3: ASSPGFNTEAF

V: TRBV28
J: TRBJ2-1
CDR3: ASSRDRGRYEQF

V: TRBV27
J: TRBJ1-1
CDR3: ASSLVPLQGSEAF

V: TRBV5-5
J: TRBJ2-7
CDR3: ASSPGLAGSSPYEQY

V: TRBV3-1/TRBV3-2
J: TRBJ2-7
CDR3: ASSQETSNHYEQY

V: TRBV11-1
J: TRBJ2-1
CDR3: ASSSRSTQGYNEQF

V: TRBV29-1
J: TRBJ2-1
CDR3: SGGSGTLSYNEQF

V: TRBV2
J: TRBJ1-2
CDR3: ASSERGPYGYT

V: TRBV6-6
J: TRBJ1-5
CDR3: ASSPADSVHQPQH

V: TRBV27
J: TRBJ2-7
CDR3: ASSSLTGQGTYEQY

V: TRBV3-1/TRBV3-2
J: TRBJ2-1
CDR3: ASSLQPGLAGVYNEQF

V: TRBV15
J: TRBJ1-2
CDR3: ATSRDHRTGLGYT

V: TRBV28
J: TRBJ1-2
CDR3: ASERGTNYGYT

V: TRBV9
J: TRBJ1-5
CDR3: ASSVVPGDNQPQH

V: TRBV7-9
J: TRBJ2-5
CDR3: ASSPGTTQETQY

V: TRBV11-2
J: TRBJ2-1
CDR3: ASRNRREQF